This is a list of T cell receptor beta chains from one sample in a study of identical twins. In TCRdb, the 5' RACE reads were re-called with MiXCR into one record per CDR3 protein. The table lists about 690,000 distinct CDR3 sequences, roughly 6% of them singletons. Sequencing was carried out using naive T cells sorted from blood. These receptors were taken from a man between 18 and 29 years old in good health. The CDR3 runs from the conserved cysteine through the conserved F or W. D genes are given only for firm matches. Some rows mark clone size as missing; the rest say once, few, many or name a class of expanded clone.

TGTGCCAGCAGTTTATGGGCCCCCGGGACAGGGGCAAGCAATCAGCCCCAGCATTTT | CASSLWAPGTGASNQPQHF | TRBV27 | many | TRBJ1-5 | TRBD1
TGTGCCAGCAGCTTGCTAGCGACTGAGCAGTTCTTC | CASSLLATEQFF | TRBV11-2 | many | TRBJ2-1 | NA
TGTGCCAGCAGCTTAGGCCTAGCGGGAGAAACAGATACGCAGTATTTT | CASSLGLAGETDTQYF | TRBV7-8 | many | TRBJ2-3 | TRBD2
TGCAGTGCTAGAGATTTCGGGAGTCGGGCCAAAAACATTCAGTACTTC | CSARDFGSRAKNIQYF | TRBV20-1 | many | TRBJ2-4 | NA
TGTGCCACGACGGCTGACAGGGCTAATCAGCCCCAGCATTTT | CATTADRANQPQHF | TRBV10-3 | many | TRBJ1-5 | TRBD1
TGTGCCAGCAGTTACTCGGCCGGGACAGGGGGCGAAAATCAGCCCCAGCATTTT | CASSYSAGTGGENQPQHF | TRBV6-5 | NA | TRBJ1-5 | TRBD1
TGTGCCAGCAGCTTAGAGCCCCAGGGAAATCAGCCCCAGCATTTT | CASSLEPQGNQPQHF | TRBV11-2 | many | TRBJ1-5 | NA
TGCAGTGCTAGAGCCGGGACAGGGGGCTCTGGCTACACCTTC | CSARAGTGGSGYTF | TRBV20-1 | NA | TRBJ1-2 | TRBD1
TGCAGTGCTGGGACAGGGGATGAAAAACTGTTTTTT | CSAGTGDEKLFF | TRBV20-1 | many | TRBJ1-4 | TRBD1
TGTGCCAGCAGCTTAGTGACGTCCAGATTGAGTCAGCCCCAGCATTTT | CASSLVTSRLSQPQHF | TRBV7-2 | many | TRBJ1-5 | NA
TGTGCAAGTCGCCTGAGTCGGACTGAAGCTTTCTTT | CASRLSRTEAFF | TRBV12-2 | NA | TRBJ1-1 | NA
TGTGCCACCCAGGCCGGGGACTTTGCCAATCAGCCCCAGCATTTT | CATQAGDFANQPQHF | TRBV24-1 | many | TRBJ1-5 | NA
TGTGCCAGCAGCTTATATCCCCCCGGACTAGCGGGAGTTTTAGATACGCAGTATTTT | CASSLYPPGLAGVLDTQYF | TRBV11-1 | NA | TRBJ2-3 | TRBD2
TGTGCCAGCAGTCGACTAGCGGGAGAAACAGATACGCAGTATTTT | CASSRLAGETDTQYF | TRBV6-2/TRBV6-3 | many | TRBJ2-3 | TRBD2
TGCAGTGCTAGGGGGACGGTTGAAAAACTGTTTTTT | CSARGTVEKLFF | TRBV20-1 | many | TRBJ1-4 | NA
TGTGCCAGCAGACTTCTAGCGGAATGGACCGGGGAGCTGTTTTTT | CASRLLAEWTGELFF | TRBV2 | NA | TRBJ2-2 | TRBD2
TGTGCCAGCCGCCCCGGGGGGGGCGGAGAAAAACTGTTTTTT | CASRPGGGGEKLFF | TRBV7-9 | NA | TRBJ1-4 | NA
TGCAGTGCTAGAAAGGATTCCTACGAGCAGTACTTC | CSARKDSYEQYF | TRBV20-1 | many | TRBJ2-7 | NA
TGCAGTGCTAGAGTCCCAGGGACAGGGGGCGCGGAGACCCAGTACTTC | CSARVPGTGGAETQYF | TRBV20-1 | many | TRBJ2-5 | TRBD1
TGTGCCAGCACCCACTGGGAATGGGGCGACTATGGCTACACCTTC | CASTHWEWGDYGYTF | TRBV7-2 | few | TRBJ1-2 | NA
TGTGCCAGCAGCTCCGGGGGCCCCTCTCAAGAGACCCAGTACTTC | CASSSGGPSQETQYF | TRBV11-2 | many | TRBJ2-5 | NA
TGTGCCAGCAGTTCAGCCCCCAACACCGGGGAGCTGTTTTTT | CASSSAPNTGELFF | TRBV12-3/TRBV12-4 | few | TRBJ2-2 | NA
TGTGCCAGCAGCCCCCAGTCAAAACCAGAGACCCAGTACTTC | CASSPQSKPETQYF | TRBV7-2 | NA | TRBJ2-5 | NA
TGTGCCACCAGTGACAGGGACAGAGACTACTATGGCTACACCTTC | CATSDRDRDYYGYTF | TRBV24-1 | many | TRBJ1-2 | TRBD1
TGCAGTGCCCGGGTCAGGGCCGGGGAGCTGTTTTTT | CSARVRAGELFF | TRBV20-1 | NA | TRBJ2-2 | NA
TGTGCCAGCAGCTCGGGGGGACGGCGGGAAAACAATGAGCAGTTCTTC | CASSSGGRRENNEQFF | TRBV3-1 | few | TRBJ2-1 | TRBD2
TGTGCCAGCAGCTTGTCGGTGGGCCGAGATACGCAGTATTTT | CASSLSVGRDTQYF | TRBV5-5 | many | TRBJ2-3 | NA
TGTGCCAGCAGCTTAGATCGACCCGGGAGGCTGAACACCGGGGAGCTGTTTTTT | CASSLDRPGRLNTGELFF | TRBV11-2 | few | TRBJ2-2 | TRBD2
TGTGCCATCAGTTTCTCGGACGGGGTAGGTCAGCCCCAGCATTTT | CAISFSDGVGQPQHF | TRBV10-3 | many | TRBJ1-5 | NA
TGCAGCGTTCTGTACAGGGGGTCCGGGGAGCTGTTTTTT | CSVLYRGSGELFF | TRBV29-1 | many | TRBJ2-2 | TRBD1
TGTGCCAGCAGTTTGGACCGGCGGGATACGCAGTATTTT | CASSLDRRDTQYF | TRBV12-3/TRBV12-4 | many | TRBJ2-3 | NA
TGCAGCGTTGTATTGGGCGGGACAGGGCCTGGCTACACCTTC | CSVVLGGTGPGYTF | TRBV29-1 | NA | TRBJ1-2 | TRBD1
TGTGCCAGCAGCGTCAAGGGGAGGGGTGGTGAGCAGTTCTTC | CASSVKGRGGEQFF | TRBV7-3 | many | TRBJ2-1 | TRBD2
TGTGCCAGCAGTTTGGGCGGTACGGGAAATAATTCACCCCTCCACTTT | CASSLGGTGNNSPLHF | TRBV12-3/TRBV12-4 | many | TRBJ1-6 | NA
TGCGCCAGCAGCCAAGACGTAGTTTCCGGGGAGCTGTTTTTT | CASSQDVVSGELFF | TRBV4-3 | few | TRBJ2-2 | NA
TGTGCCAGCAGTTACGGGCGGGGGTACAATGAGCAGTTCTTC | CASSYGRGYNEQFF | TRBV6-5 | few | TRBJ2-1 | TRBD2
TGTGCCAGCAGCCGCGTCATAACAGGGCTTCAAGAGACCCAGTACTTC | CASSRVITGLQETQYF | TRBV7-9 | few | TRBJ2-5 | NA
TGCAGTGCTGGTCACGTGGGGAGACTTGAGCAGTTCTTC | CSAGHVGRLEQFF | TRBV20-1 | many | TRBJ2-1 | NA
TGTGCCACCAGTGTCAAGGTGGAAGAGACCCAGTACTTC | CATSVKVEETQYF | TRBV24-1 | many | TRBJ2-5 | NA
TGTGCCAGCAGTTACAGCAGGGCGGCGGAGCAGTACTTC | CASSYSRAAEQYF | TRBV12-3/TRBV12-4 | few | TRBJ2-7 | NA
TGCAGTGCTACCCCTGTCGGGCCTCAAGAGACCCAGTACTTC | CSATPVGPQETQYF | TRBV20-1 | few | TRBJ2-5 | NA
TGTGCTAGTGGCTTCAATCAGCCCCAGCATTTT | CASGFNQPQHF | TRBV12-5 | NA | TRBJ1-5 | NA
TGTGCCAGCCTGAGGGATAGCAATCAGCCCCAGCATTTT | CASLRDSNQPQHF | TRBV28 | many | TRBJ1-5 | NA
TGCAGTGCTAGAGATTTGGGGGAAACTGAAGCTTTCTTT | CSARDLGETEAFF | TRBV20-1 | many | TRBJ1-1 | NA
TGTGCCAGCAGTTACTCCCCGAGAGGGAGTGGGACCGGGGAGCTGTTTTTT | CASSYSPRGSGTGELFF | TRBV6-5 | NA | TRBJ2-2 | NA
TGCAGTGCTACTCCTCTCCTAGCGCAGAGCACAGATACGCAGTATTTT | CSATPLLAQSTDTQYF | TRBV20-1 | many | TRBJ2-3 | NA
TGTGCCAGCAGTTATTTTGGTGAGCAGTTCTTC | CASSYFGEQFF | TRBV6-6 | many | TRBJ2-1 | NA
TGCGCCAGCAGCAAGGACGGAAGCTCTGGAAACACCATATATTTT | CASSKDGSSGNTIYF | TRBV5-1 | many | TRBJ1-3 | NA
TGCAGTGCTAGTAGCGCTTATAGCAATCAGCCCCAGCATTTT | CSASSAYSNQPQHF | TRBV20-1 | many | TRBJ1-5 | NA
TGCGCCAGCAGCCAGGGCCAAAGGAGTGAGCAGTTCTTC | CASSQGQRSEQFF | TRBV5-1 | few | TRBJ2-1 | NA
TGCGCCAGCAGCTTTGTCCTAGCGGGGAACACCGGGGAGCTGTTTTTT | CASSFVLAGNTGELFF | TRBV5-1 | NA | TRBJ2-2 | TRBD2
TGTGCCAGCAGACGGGACAGGGGTCAGCCCCAGCATTTT | CASRRDRGQPQHF | TRBV12-3/TRBV12-4 | many | TRBJ1-5 | TRBD1
TGTGCCAGCTCACCGCCCGGGACGGTGAGAAGCACAGATACGCAGTATTTT | CASSPPGTVRSTDTQYF | TRBV18 | NA | TRBJ2-3 | NA
TGCAGTGCGTCTCGGGAAGCCAAAAACATTCAGTACTTC | CSASREAKNIQYF | TRBV20-1 | many | TRBJ2-4 | NA
TGCGCCAGCAGCGGAAACAGGGAGCAAAGGGAGCTGTTTTTT | CASSGNREQRELFF | TRBV5-1 | NA | TRBJ2-2 | NA
TGTGCCAGCAGTTATCCTAGCGGGAGGTGGGCCGGTGAGCAGTTCTTC | CASSYPSGRWAGEQFF | TRBV6-5 | NA | TRBJ2-1 | TRBD2
TGTGCCAGCAAAGCGGGAGAGGTGCCAAGAGAGACCCAGTACTTC | CASKAGEVPRETQYF | TRBV14 | many | TRBJ2-5 | TRBD2
TGTGCCAGCAGCTCAGGACAGGAGAAACAGCAGTTCTTC | CASSSGQEKQQFF | TRBV7-9 | NA | TRBJ2-1 | TRBD1
TGCAGTGCTAGCCAAAGCCAGGGGGCGGGCTATGGCTACACCTTC | CSASQSQGAGYGYTF | TRBV20-1 | many | TRBJ1-2 | TRBD1
TGTGCCAGCAGCTTATCCGCTAGCGGGAGGGCCCTACTGCCTTACAATGAGCAGTTCTTC | CASSLSASGRALLPYNEQFF | TRBV7-9 | many | TRBJ2-1 | TRBD2